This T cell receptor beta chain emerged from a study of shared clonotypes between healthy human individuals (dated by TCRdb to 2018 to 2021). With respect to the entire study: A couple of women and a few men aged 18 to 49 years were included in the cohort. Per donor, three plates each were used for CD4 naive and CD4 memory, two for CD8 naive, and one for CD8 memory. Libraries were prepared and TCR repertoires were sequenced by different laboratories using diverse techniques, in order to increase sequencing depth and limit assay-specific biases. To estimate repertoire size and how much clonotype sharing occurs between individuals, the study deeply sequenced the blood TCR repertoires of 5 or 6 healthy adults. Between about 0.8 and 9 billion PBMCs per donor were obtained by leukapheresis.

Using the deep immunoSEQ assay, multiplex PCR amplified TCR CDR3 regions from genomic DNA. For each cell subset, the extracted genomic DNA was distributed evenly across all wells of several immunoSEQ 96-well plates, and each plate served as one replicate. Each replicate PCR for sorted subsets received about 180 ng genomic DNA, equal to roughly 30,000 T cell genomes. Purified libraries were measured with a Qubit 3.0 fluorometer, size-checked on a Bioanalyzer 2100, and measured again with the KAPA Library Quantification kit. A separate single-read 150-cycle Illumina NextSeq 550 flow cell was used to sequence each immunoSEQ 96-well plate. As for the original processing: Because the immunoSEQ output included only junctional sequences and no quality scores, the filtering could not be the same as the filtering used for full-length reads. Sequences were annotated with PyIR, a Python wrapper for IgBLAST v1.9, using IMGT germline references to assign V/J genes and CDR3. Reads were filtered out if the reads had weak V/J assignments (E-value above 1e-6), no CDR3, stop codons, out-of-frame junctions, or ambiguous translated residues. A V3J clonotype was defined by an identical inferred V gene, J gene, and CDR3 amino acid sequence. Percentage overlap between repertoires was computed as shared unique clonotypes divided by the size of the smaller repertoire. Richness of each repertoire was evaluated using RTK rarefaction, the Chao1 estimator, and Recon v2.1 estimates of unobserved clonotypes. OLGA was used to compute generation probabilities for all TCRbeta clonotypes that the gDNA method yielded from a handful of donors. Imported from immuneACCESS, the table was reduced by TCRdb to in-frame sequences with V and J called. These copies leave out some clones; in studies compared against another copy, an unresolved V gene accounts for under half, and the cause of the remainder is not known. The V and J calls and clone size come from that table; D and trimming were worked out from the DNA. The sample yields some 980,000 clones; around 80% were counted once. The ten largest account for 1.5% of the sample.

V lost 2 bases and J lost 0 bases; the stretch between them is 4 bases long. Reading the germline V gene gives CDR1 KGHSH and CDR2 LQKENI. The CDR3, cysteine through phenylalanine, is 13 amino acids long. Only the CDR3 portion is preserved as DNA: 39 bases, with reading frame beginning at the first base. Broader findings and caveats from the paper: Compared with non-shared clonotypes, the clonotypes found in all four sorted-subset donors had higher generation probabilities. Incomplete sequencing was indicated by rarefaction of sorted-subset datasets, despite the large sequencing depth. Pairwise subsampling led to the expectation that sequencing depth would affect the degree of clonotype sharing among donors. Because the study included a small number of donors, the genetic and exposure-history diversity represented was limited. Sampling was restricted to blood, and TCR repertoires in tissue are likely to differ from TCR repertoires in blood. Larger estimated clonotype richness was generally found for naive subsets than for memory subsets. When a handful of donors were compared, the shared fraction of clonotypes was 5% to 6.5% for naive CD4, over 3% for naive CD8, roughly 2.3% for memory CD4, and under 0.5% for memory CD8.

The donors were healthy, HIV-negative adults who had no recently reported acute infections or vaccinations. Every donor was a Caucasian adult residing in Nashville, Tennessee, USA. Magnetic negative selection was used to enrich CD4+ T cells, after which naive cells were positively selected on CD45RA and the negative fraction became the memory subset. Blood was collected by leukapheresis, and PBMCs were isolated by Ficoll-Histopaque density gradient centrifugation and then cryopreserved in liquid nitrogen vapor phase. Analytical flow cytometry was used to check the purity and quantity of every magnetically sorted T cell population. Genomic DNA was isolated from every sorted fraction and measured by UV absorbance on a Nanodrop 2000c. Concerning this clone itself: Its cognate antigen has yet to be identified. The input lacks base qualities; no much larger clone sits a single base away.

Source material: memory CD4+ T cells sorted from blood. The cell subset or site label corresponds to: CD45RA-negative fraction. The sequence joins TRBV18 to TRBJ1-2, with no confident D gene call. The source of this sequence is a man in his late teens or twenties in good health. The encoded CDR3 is CASSPDANYGYTF. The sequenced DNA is TGTGCCAGCTCACCAGACGCTAACTATGGCTACACCTTC.